The entry below describes one T cell receptor beta chain. Its antigen is still unknown. This sample's time point: newly diagnosed GD, antithyroid drugs for less than 3 months. The TCR library was prepared using RNA isolated from PBMCs. HTBI primers from iRepertoire and Arm-PCR of CDR3 regions yielded the TCR beta libraries. TCRdb redid the calling of the multiplex PCR reads with MiXCR, one entry per CDR3 protein. The repertoire holds 600,000 to 650,000 distinct CDR3 sequences, with roughly 15% as singletons. Germline V gene lookup returns CDR1 LNHNV and CDR2 YYDKDF (reference sequence). Deletions cut 2 bases from V and 1 base from J, with 5 bases between. The length of the CDR3 is 13 residues. The data derive from a study of regulatory T cells in long-lasting Graves disease. Findings of the study overall: Among samples with persistent disease, TRBV28, TRBJ1-2 and TRBJ2-5 were favored. Patients with persistent Graves' had lower TCR diversity than newly diagnosed patients.

This same sample was also taken into another study, of T cells in Graves' hyperthyroidism and ophthalmopathy. That investigation notes: First-round RT-PCR of the TCR CDR3 relied on the HTBI primer set.

The receptor's source is a woman aged 25 to 39 with Graves disease. The source was peripheral blood mononuclear cells (PBMCs), collected at new diagnosis, from a patient treated with antithyroid drugs. The chain uses TRBV15 and TRBJ1-2, with no clear D. The CDR3 protein is CATSRQINYGYTF. The DNA of the CDR3 is TGTGCCACCAGCAGACAGATTAACTATGGCTACACCTTC.